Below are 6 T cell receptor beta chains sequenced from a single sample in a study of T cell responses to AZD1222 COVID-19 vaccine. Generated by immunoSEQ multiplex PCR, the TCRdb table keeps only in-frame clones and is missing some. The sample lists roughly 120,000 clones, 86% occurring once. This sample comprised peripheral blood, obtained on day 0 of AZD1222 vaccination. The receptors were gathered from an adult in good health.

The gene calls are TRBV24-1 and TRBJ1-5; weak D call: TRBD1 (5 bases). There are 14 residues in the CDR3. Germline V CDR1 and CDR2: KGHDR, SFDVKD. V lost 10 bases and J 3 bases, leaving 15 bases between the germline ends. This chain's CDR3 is CATSDGGYNQPQHF. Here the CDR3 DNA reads TGTGCCACTAGCGATGGGGGATACAATCAGCCCCAGCATTTT.

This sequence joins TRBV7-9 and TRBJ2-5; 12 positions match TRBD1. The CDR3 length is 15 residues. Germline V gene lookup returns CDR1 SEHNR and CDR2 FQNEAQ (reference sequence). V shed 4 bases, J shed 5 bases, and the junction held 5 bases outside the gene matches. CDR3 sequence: CASSSRDRGLETQYF. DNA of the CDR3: TGTGCCAGCAGCTCCCGGGACAGGGGGCTGGAGACCCAGTACTTC. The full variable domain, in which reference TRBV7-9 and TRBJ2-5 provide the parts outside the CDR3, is DTGVSQNPRHKITKRGQNVTFRCDPISEHNRLYWYRQTLGQGPEFLTYFQNEAQLEKSRLLSDRFSAERPKGSFSTLEIQRTEQGDSAMYLCASSSRDRGLETQYFGPGTRLLVL.

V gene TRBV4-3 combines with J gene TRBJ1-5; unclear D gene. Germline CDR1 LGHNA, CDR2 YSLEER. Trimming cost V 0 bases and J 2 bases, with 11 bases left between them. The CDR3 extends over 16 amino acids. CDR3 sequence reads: CASSQDLGNGNQPQHF. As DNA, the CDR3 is TGCGCCAGCAGCCAAGATCTCGGCAACGGCAATCAGCCCCAGCATTTT.

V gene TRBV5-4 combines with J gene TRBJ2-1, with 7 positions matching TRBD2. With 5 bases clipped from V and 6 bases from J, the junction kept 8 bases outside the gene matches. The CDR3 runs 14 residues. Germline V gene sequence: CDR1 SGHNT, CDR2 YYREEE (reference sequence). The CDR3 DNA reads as TGTGCCAGCAGTTCCGGGCGGGAGCTCAATGAGCAGTTCTTC. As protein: CASSSGRELNEQFF.

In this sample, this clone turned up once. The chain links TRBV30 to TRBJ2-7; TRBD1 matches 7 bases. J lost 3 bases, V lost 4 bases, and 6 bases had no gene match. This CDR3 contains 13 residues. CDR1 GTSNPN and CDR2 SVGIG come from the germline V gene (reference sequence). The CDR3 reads CAWIQGPGYEQYF. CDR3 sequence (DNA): TGTGCCTGGATACAGGGGCCGGGCTACGAGCAGTACTTC.

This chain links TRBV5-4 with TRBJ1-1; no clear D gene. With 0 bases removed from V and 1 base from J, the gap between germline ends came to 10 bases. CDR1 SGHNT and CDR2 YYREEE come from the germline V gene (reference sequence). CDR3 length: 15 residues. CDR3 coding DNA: TGTGCCAGCAGCTTGGTAGGTACAAAGAACACTGAAGCTTTCTTT. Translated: CASSLVGTKNTEAFF.